The TCR beta chain under discussion was sequenced for a study of cytomegalovirus exposure and HLA in healthy donors. Whole-study results and caveats: The listing of roughly 160 TCR beta chains classed them as cytomegalovirus-associated.

The germline gives CDR1 MNHNS, CDR2 SASEGT. The CDR3 extends over 13 amino acids. V lost 10 bases and J lost 1, with 14 bases in between. PCR was performed using 60 Vbeta and 13 Jbeta primers. Clones were sequenced by immunoSEQ multiplex PCR, and TCRdb holds only the in-frame ones, with some missing. The sample carries about 150,000 clones, 66% recorded once. Points on this clone: Its matching antigen is unknown.

The V call is TRBV6-1, the J call TRBJ2-7, with D tentatively TRBD2 (6 bases). The TCR originated in a woman aged 60-75 years in good health and CMV-seronegative. What was sequenced was PBMCs. This chain's CDR3 is CATLRLGSYEQYF. DNA of the CDR3: TGTGCCACCCTTCGACTAGGTTCCTACGAGCAGTACTTC.